A selection of T cell receptor beta chains follows, all from one sample in a study of shared clonotypes between healthy human individuals. Clones were sequenced by immunoSEQ multiplex PCR, and TCRdb holds only the in-frame ones, with some missing. This table holds a few million clones, around 95% found once. Input material: naive CD4+ T cells sorted from blood. The receptors come from a man aged 18 to 30 in good health. Each CDR3 is given with its conserved first and last residue. The order of the fields is clone size, V gene, J gene, CDR3 protein. Clone size is not always given. Where it is, it says once, few, many or a class for expanded clones.

>.|TRBV29-1|TRBJ2-5
CSVGAGGQETQYF
>.|TRBV5-6|TRBJ2-2
CASSLALGADTGELFF
>.|TRBV7-9|TRBJ2-7
CASSLAGGYEQYF
>.|TRBV5-1|TRBJ2-7
CASSFQDRGRNEQYF
>.|TRBV5-1|TRBJ1-5
CASSLGAGRDQPQHF
>.|TRBV7-6|TRBJ2-1
CASSSRTSGRNNEQFF
>.|TRBV2|TRBJ2-6
CASRNQGAAGANVLTF
>.|TRBV27|TRBJ2-1
CASRNQGIGSYNEQFF
>.|TRBV11-1|TRBJ2-7
CASSLAWGLAYEQYF
>.|TRBV29-1|TRBJ2-1
CSVRLSPLYNEQFF
>.|TRBV2|TRBJ1-1
CASSAGLNTEAFF
>.|TRBV18|TRBJ1-2
CASSPGFQGARGYTF
>.|TRBV19|TRBJ1-4
CASSMPDRVNEKLFF
>.|TRBV30|TRBJ1-1
CAWSWGQGVGTEAFF
>.|TRBV7-8|TRBJ2-7
CASTPGGSGGYYEQYF
>.|TRBV7-2|TRBJ1-2
CASSLGSGPYGYTF
>.|TRBV10-1|TRBJ2-2
CASSSGANSNTGELFF
>.|TRBV5-3|TRBJ2-3
CARRDPSGIPHRPSFSTDTQYF
>.|TRBV29-1|TRBJ2-1
CSVEAPLGNEQFF
>once|TRBV5-1|TRBJ2-1
CASSSRIGGSYNEQFF
>.|TRBV6-6|TRBJ2-5
CASSPLNRVETQYF
>.|TRBV7-2|TRBJ1-1
CASSLAWGAHTEAFF
>.|TRBV30|TRBJ1-5
CAWSLPNQPQHF
>once|TRBV30|TRBJ1-3
CAWSVQGKAGNTIYF
>.|TRBV7-6|TRBJ1-2
CASSLDKGDGYTF
>.|TRBV21-1|TRBJ2-7
CASSNLAGIFYEQYF
>.|TRBV9|TRBJ2-5
CASSVAPSGGQETQYF
>.|TRBV19|TRBJ1-4
CASSTRQMGVLAEKLFF
>.|TRBV18|TRBJ2-1
CASSNTASSSYNEQFF
>.|TRBV9|TRBJ1-3
CASSVEGQGAGNTIYF
>.|TRBV5-1|TRBJ1-2
CASSFDGSNYGYTF
>.|TRBV2|TRBJ2-7
CASSGSGGGYEQYF
>.|TRBV19|TRBJ2-5
CASSISGGAEETQYF